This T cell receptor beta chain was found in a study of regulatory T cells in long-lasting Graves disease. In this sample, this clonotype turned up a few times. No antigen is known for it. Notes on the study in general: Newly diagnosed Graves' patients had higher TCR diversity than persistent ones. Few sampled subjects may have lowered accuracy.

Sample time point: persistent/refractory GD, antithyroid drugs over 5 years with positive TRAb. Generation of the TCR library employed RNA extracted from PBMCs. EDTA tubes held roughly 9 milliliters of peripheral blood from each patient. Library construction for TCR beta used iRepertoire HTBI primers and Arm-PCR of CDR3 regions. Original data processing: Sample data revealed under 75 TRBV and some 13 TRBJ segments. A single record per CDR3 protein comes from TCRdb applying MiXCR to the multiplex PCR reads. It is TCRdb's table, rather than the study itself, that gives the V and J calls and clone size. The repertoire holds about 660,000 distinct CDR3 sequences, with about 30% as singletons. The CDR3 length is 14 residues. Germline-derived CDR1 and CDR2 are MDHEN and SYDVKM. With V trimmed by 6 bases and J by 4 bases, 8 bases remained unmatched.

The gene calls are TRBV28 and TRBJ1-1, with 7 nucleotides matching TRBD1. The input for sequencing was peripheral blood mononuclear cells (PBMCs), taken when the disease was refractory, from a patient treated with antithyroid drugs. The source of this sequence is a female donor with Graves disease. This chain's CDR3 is CASRTGWGGTEAFF. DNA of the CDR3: TGTGCCAGCAGGACAGGGTGGGGGGGCACTGAAGCTTTCTTT.